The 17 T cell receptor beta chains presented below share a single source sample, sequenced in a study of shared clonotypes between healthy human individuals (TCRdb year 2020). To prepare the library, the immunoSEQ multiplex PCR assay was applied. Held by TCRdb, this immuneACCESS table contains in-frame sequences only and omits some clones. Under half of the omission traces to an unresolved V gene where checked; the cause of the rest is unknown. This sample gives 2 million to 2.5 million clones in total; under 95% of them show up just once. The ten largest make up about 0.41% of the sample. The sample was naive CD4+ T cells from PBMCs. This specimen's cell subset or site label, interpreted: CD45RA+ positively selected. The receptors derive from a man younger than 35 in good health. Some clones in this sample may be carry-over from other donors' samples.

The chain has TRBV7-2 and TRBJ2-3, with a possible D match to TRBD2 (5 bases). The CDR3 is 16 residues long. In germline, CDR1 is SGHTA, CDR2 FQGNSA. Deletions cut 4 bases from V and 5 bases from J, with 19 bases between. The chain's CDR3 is CASSSKGRARGDTQYF. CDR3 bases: TGTGCCAGCAGCTCCAAAGGTCGGGCCCGGGGAGATACGCAGTATTTT. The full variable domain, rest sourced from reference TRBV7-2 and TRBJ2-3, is GAGVSQSPSNKVTEKGKDVELRCDPISGHTALYWYRQSLGQGLEFLIYFQGNSAPDKSGLPSDRFSAERTGGSVSTLTIQRTQQEDSAVYLCASSSKGRARGDTQYFGPGTRLTVL.

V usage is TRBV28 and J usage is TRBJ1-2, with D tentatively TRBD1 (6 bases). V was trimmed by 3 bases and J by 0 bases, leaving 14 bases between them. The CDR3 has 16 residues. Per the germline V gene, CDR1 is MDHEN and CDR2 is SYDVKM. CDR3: CASSLGTTLSNYGYTF. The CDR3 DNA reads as TGTGCCAGCAGTTTGGGGACAACCCTTTCTAACTATGGCTACACCTTC.

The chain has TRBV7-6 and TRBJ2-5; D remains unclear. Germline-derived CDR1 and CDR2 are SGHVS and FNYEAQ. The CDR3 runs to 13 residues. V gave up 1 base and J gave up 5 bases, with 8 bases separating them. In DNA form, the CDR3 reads TGTGCCAGCAGCTTAGGGGGTTGGGAGACCCAGTACTTC. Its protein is CASSLGGWETQYF.

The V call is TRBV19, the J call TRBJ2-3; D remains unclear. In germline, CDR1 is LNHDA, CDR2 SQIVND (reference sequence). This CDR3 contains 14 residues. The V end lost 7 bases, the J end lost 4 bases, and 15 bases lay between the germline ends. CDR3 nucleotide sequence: TGTGCCAGTAAGAGTCTGAGTGGCCCAGATACGCAGTATTTT. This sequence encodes CASKSLSGPDTQYF.

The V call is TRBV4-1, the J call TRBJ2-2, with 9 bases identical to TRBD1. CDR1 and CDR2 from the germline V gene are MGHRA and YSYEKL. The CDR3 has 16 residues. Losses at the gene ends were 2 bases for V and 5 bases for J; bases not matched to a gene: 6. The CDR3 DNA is TGCGCCAGCAGCCAAATGGGGACAGGGTATACCGGGGAGCTGTTTTTT. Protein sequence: CASSQMGTGYTGELFF.

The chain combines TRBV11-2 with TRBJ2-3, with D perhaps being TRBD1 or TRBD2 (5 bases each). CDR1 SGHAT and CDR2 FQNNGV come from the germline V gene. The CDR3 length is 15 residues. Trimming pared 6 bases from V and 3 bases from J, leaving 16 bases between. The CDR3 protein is CASSFTGTGTDTQYF. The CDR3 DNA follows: TGTGCCAGCAGTTTTACCGGGACCGGTACAGATACGCAGTATTTT.

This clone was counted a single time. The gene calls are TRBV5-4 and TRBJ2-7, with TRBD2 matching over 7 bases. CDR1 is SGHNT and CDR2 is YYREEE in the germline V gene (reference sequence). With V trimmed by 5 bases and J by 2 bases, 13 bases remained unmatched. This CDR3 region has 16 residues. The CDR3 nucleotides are TGTGCCAGCAGTTCTGGACTAGAGATCTCCCCCTACGAGCAGTACTTC. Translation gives CASSSGLEISPYEQYF.

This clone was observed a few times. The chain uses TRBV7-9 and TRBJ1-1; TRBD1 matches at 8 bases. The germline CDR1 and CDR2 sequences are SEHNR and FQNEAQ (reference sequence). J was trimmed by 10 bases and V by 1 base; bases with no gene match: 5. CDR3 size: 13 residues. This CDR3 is CASSLGAGGRAFF. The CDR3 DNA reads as TGTGCCAGCAGCTTAGGGGCAGGGGGCAGAGCTTTCTTT.

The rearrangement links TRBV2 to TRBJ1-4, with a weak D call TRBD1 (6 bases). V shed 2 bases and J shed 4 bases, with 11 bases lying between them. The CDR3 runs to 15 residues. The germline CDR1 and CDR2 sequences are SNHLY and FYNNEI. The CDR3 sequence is CASSEPPGDNEKLFF. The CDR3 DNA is TGTGCCAGCAGTGAACCCCCAGGGGATAATGAAAAACTGTTTTTT.

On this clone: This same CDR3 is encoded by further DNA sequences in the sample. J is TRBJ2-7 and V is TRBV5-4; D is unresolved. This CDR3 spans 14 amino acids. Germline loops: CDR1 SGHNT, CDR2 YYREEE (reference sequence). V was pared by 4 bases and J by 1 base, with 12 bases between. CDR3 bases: TGTGCCAGCAGCCCCGATCGGGCTTCCTACGAGCAGTACTTC. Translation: CASSPDRASYEQYF.

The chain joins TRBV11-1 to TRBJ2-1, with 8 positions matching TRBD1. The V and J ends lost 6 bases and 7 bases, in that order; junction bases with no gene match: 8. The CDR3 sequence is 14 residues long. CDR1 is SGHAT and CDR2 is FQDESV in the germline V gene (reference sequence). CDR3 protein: CASRPDRVRNEQFF. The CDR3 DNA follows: TGTGCCAGCAGGCCGGACAGGGTCAGGAATGAGCAGTTCTTC.

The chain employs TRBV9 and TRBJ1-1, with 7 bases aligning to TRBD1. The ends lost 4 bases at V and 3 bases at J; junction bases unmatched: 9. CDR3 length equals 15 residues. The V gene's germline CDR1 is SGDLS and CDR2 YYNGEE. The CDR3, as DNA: TGTGCCAGCAGCCCCACGACAGGGCGAGACACTGAAGCTTTCTTT. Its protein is CASSPTTGRDTEAFF. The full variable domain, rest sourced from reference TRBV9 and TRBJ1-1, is DSGVTQTPKHLITATGQRVTLRCSPRSGDLSVYWYQQSLDQGLQFLIQYYNGEERAKGNILERFSAQQFPDLHSELNLSSLELGDSALYFCASSPTTGRDTEAFFGQGTRLTVV.

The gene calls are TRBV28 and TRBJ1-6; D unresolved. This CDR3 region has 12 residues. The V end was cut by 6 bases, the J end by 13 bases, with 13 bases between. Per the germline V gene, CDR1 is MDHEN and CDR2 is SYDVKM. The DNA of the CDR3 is TGTGCCAGCAGCCTCCTGGACGGCCCCCTCCACTTT. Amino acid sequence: CASSLLDGPLHF.

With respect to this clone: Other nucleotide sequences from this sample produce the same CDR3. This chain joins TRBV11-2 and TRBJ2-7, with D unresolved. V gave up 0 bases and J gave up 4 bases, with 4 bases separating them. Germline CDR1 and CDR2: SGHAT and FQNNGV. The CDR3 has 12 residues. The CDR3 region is CASSLEGYEQYF. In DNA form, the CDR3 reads TGTGCCAGCAGCTTAGAGGGTTACGAGCAGTACTTC.

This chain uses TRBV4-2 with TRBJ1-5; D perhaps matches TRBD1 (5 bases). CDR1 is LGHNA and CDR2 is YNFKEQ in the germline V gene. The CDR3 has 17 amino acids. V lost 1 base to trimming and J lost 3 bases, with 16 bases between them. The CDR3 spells CASSQGDGPGPNQPQHF. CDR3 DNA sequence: TGTGCCAGCAGCCAAGGGGACGGCCCGGGGCCCAATCAGCCCCAGCATTTT.

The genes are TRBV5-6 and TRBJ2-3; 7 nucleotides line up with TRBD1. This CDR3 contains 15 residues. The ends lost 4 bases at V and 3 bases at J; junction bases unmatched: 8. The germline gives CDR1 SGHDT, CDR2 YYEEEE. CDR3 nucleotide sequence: TGTGCCAGCAGCCTAAACAGGGGCTGGACAGATACGCAGTATTTT. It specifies CASSLNRGWTDTQYF.

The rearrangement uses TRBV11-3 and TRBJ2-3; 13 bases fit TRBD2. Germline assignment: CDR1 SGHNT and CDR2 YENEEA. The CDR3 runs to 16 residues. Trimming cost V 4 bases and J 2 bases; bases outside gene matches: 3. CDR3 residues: CASSSGLAGTTDTQYF. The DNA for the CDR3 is TGTGCCAGCAGCTCGGGACTAGCGGGAACCACAGATACGCAGTATTTT.